The 32 T cell receptor beta chains listed next were all sequenced from one sample in a study of regulatory T cells in long-lasting Graves disease. Time point: newly diagnosed GD, antithyroid drugs for less than 3 months. Scientists built the TCR library using RNA that was extracted from PBMCs. Investigators prepared the TCR beta libraries by applying iRepertoire HTBI primers and Arm-PCR of CDR3 regions. Using its own MiXCR run on the multiplex PCR reads, TCRdb lists one record per CDR3 protein. The data hold approximately 490,000 distinct CDR3 sequences, with about a sixth observed a single time. These data also featured in a second study, about T cells in Graves' hyperthyroidism and ophthalmopathy.

The specimen was peripheral blood mononuclear cells (PBMCs), collected at new diagnosis, from a patient treated with antithyroid drugs. These receptors all come from a man aged 40-49 years with Graves disease.

This clonotype was seen many times. The gene calls are TRBV28 and TRBJ1-5; 12 bases agree with TRBD1. Unmatched junction bases numbered 5, after V lost 5 bases and J lost 0 bases. Germline V lookup: CDR1 MDHEN, CDR2 SYDVKM. The CDR3 totals 17 residues. The CDR3 here is CASSPGTGGISNQPQHF. The CDR3 DNA reads as TGTGCCAGCAGTCCGGGGACAGGGGGCATTAGCAATCAGCCCCAGCATTTT.

This clonotype turned up a few times. This chain joins TRBV6-1 and TRBJ2-5; D is possibly TRBD1 or TRBD2 (5 bases each). This CDR3 is built from 12 residues. Trimming cost V 6 bases and J 12 bases, with 17 bases left between them. Germline assignment: CDR1 MNHNS and CDR2 SASEGT. The CDR3 DNA sequence: TGTGCCAGCAGGGAAACGGGGCCAAAAAAGTACTTC. The encoded protein is CASRETGPKKYF.

This clonotype showed up many times. In DNA, the CDR3 is TGTGCCAGCAGTTTAACGGGTTACACTGAAGCTTTCTTT. The encoded protein is CASSLTGYTEAFF. This sequence joins TRBV7-9 and TRBJ1-1; unclear D gene. V was pared by 6 bases and J by 3 bases, with 11 bases between. The CDR3 runs 13 residues. CDR1 and CDR2 (germline): SEHNR, FQNEAQ (reference sequence).

There are many counts of this clonotype. DNA for the CDR3: TGCAGTGCTAGACCCCGGGCTAGCGGGAGCAACGAGCAGTACTTC. Encoded protein: CSARPRASGSNEQYF. The chain recombines TRBV20-1 with TRBJ2-7; 10 nucleotides line up with TRBD2. Looked up from germline, CDR1 is DFQATT and CDR2 is SNEGSKA (reference sequence). Trimming at V came to 2 bases and at J to 5 bases, leaving 9 bases not matched to a gene. This CDR3 has 15 residues.

This clonotype was observed many times. V is TRBV2 and J is TRBJ2-3, with D unclear. The CDR3 has 12 residues. The V gene's germline CDR1 is SNHLY and CDR2 FYNNEI. V was pared by 8 bases and J by 2 bases, with 8 bases between. In nucleotides, the CDR3 is TGTGCCAGCGGGCGGTACACAGATACGCAGTATTTT. This sequence encodes CASGRYTDTQYF.

This rearrangement joins TRBV7-9 to TRBJ1-1, with D unresolved. The CDR3 has 14 residues. The V end lost 5 bases, the J end lost 10 bases, and 20 bases lay between the germline ends. Germline values: CDR1 SEHNR, CDR2 FQNEAQ (reference sequence). CDR3 loop: CASSLPGRPQLAFF. CDR3 nucleotide sequence: TGTGCCAGCAGCCTCCCCGGGCGGCCCCAGCTAGCTTTCTTT.

Worth noting for this clonotype: This may come from a read error, since a much larger clone is one base off. V usage is TRBV2 and J usage is TRBJ2-7; TRBD1 matches at 7 bases. V lost 7 bases and J lost 0; bases outside the gene matches: 9. The CDR3 is made up of 15 amino acids. The germline V gene has CDR1 SNHLY and CDR2 FYNNEI. Here the CDR3 reads CASKINRGLSYEQYF. CDR3 bases: TGTGCCAGCAAAATTAACAGGGGTCTCTCCTACGAGCAGTACTTC.

Ten or more counts support this clonotype. The chain recombines TRBV7-9 with TRBJ2-1, with 13 bases that match TRBD2. The CDR3 extends over 15 amino acids. Trimming at V came to 6 bases and at J to 4 bases, leaving 3 bases not matched to a gene. From germline, CDR1 is SEHNR and CDR2 FQNEAQ (reference sequence). In DNA, the CDR3 is TGTGCCAGCAGTCGGACTAGCGGGAGTTACAATGAGCAGTTCTTC. It specifies CASSRTSGSYNEQFF.

The chain carries TRBV7-8 and TRBJ2-3; TRBD2 is a possible D gene (5 bases). The ends were cut back, 4 bases at V and 5 bases at J, with 10 bases in the middle. CDR3 size: 13 residues. Germline V gene lookup returns CDR1 SGHVS and CDR2 FQNEAQ. The CDR3 loop reads CASSSGLGDTQYF. CDR3 nucleotide sequence: TGTGCCAGCAGCTCCGGACTCGGAGATACGCAGTATTTT. Looking up the rest from reference TRBV7-8 and TRBJ2-3 gives the full variable domain: GAGVSQSPRYKVAKRGQDVALRCDPISGHVSLFWYQQALGQGPEFLTYFQNEAQLDKSGLPSDRFFAERPEGSVSTLKIQRTQQEDSAVYLCASSSGLGDTQYFGPGTRLTVL.

This clonotype occurred many times. The V and J genes are TRBV12-3 or TRBV12-4 and TRBJ2-7, with TRBD2 identical over 7 bases. The CDR3 is made up of 14 amino acids. V was pared by 6 bases and J by 5 bases, with 10 bases of the junction left unmatched. Here the CDR3 reads CASSHTNGGNEQYF. The CDR3 DNA sequence: TGTGCCAGCAGCCACACGAACGGGGGGAACGAGCAGTACTTC.

This clonotype was observed many times. V gene TRBV12-5 combines with J gene TRBJ2-5; the match to TRBD2 covers 14 bases. Losses at the gene ends were 6 bases for V and 5 bases for J; bases not matched to a gene: 14. Germline CDR1 reads LGHNT; CDR2 reads FRNRAP. This CDR3 contains 18 residues. DNA of the CDR3: TGTGCTAGTGGAGGTCCGGGACTAGCGGGAGAGGGAGGCGAGACCCAGTACTTC. Translating it yields CASGGPGLAGEGGETQYF.

This clonotype has only one observation. A single base separates this from a much larger clone, so it may be a read error. This chain joins TRBV3-1 and TRBJ2-7; D uncertain. This CDR3 is 15 amino acids long. Per the germline V gene, CDR1 is LGHDT and CDR2 is YNNKEL (reference sequence). This CDR3 is CGSSQDGRISYEQYF. The CDR3 DNA is TGTGGCAGCAGCCAAGACGGTCGTATCTCCTACGAGCAGTACTTC.

The chain recombines TRBV4-1 with TRBJ2-7; D unresolved. Germline assignment: CDR1 MGHRA and CDR2 YSYEKL. Deletions cut 6 bases from V and 5 bases from J, with 14 bases between. The CDR3 consists of 13 residues. The DNA of the CDR3 is TGCGCCAGCAGAGGGCAGATTTTCCACGAGCAGTACTTC. The encoded protein is CASRGQIFHEQYF.

The genes are TRBV20-1 and TRBJ2-1; 7 bases map to TRBD2. Per the germline V gene, CDR1 is DFQATT and CDR2 is SNEGSKA (reference sequence). CDR3 length equals 14 residues. The V segment lost 3 bases and the J segment 10 bases; nucleotides outside the gene matches: 12. CDR3 in amino acids: CSARERGLGWEQFF. The CDR3 DNA reads as TGCAGTGCTAGGGAGCGGGGCCTGGGGTGGGAGCAGTTCTTC.

This chain joins TRBV14 and TRBJ2-7; D may correspond to TRBD1 or TRBD2 (5 bases each). Germline V lookup: CDR1 SGHDN, CDR2 FVKESK. The germline V and J ends were trimmed by 0 bases and 2 bases, with 14 bases remaining between them. The CDR3 totals 16 residues. The CDR3 region has the DNA TGTGCCAGCAGCCAAGATACCGGGACCCCCCCCTACGAGCAGTACTTC. It specifies CASSQDTGTPPYEQYF.

The chain recombines TRBV25-1 with TRBJ2-5; TRBD2 might be the D (6 bases). Germline V lookup: CDR1 MGHDK, CDR2 SYGVNS. With 3 bases removed from V and 1 base from J, the gap between germline ends came to 12 bases. This CDR3 spans 15 amino acids. The CDR3 DNA sequence: TGTGCCAGCAGTGACGCGGGGAGAATCCAAGAGACCCAGTACTTC. It is translated as CASSDAGRIQETQYF.

This clonotype was observed a handful of times. The V and J genes are TRBV6-2 or TRBV6-3 and TRBJ2-1; 9 bases align to TRBD2. CDR3 length: 15 residues. Germline values: CDR1 MNHEY, CDR2 SVGEGT. V dropped 5 bases and J dropped 8; count of bases not matched to a gene: 10. The CDR3 DNA reads as TGTGCCAGCAGTATCATAGCGGGAGTAATTGATGAGCAGTTCTTC. Its protein product is CASSIIAGVIDEQFF.

This clonotype was detected only a few times. The chain couples TRBV18 to TRBJ2-3; D is possibly TRBD2 (6 bases). The CDR3 loop spans 16 amino acids. V lost 4 bases and J 6 bases, leaving 20 bases between the germline ends. Germline assignment: CDR1 KGHSH and CDR2 LQKENI. The CDR3 DNA is TGTGCCAGCTCACTTTCCCGGGACTGGACGAGGGATACGCAGTATTTT. Amino acid sequence: CASSLSRDWTRDTQYF.

Concerning this clonotype: This may be a read error: a much more frequent sequence differs by one nucleotide. The CDR3 region is CASSRTSGTEQYF. CDR3 nucleotide sequence: TGTGCCAGCAGCCGGACTAGCGGGACCGAGCAGTACTTC. The chain has TRBV3-1 and TRBJ2-7; TRBD2 matches 12 bases. V lost 4 bases to trimming and J lost 6 bases; unmatched junction nucleotides: 1. Germline V lookup: CDR1 LGHDT, CDR2 YNNKEL (reference sequence). This CDR3 region has 13 residues.

This clonotype came up many times. The rearrangement links TRBV3-1 to TRBJ1-2, with D hard to call. The CDR3 consists of 13 residues. The ends were cut back, 3 bases at V and 3 bases at J, with 8 bases in the middle. Germline loops: CDR1 LGHDT, CDR2 YNNKEL (reference sequence). The CDR3: CASSQAWDYGYTF. The CDR3 region has the DNA TGTGCCAGCAGCCAGGCTTGGGACTATGGCTACACCTTC.

This clonotype has more than one count but fewer than ten. The V gene is TRBV7-3, the J gene TRBJ2-2, with 13 bases aligning to TRBD2. Germline CDR1 is SGHTA and CDR2 is FQGTGA. CDR3 length: 16 residues. J was trimmed by 5 bases and V by 4 bases; bases with no gene match: 4. The CDR3 loop is CASSSGLAGPTGELFF. The CDR3 DNA reads TGTGCCAGCAGCTCGGGACTAGCGGGACCAACCGGGGAGCTGTTTTTT. Complete variable domain (other parts from reference TRBV7-3 and TRBJ2-2): GAGVSQTPSNKVTEKGKYVELRCDPISGHTALYWYRQSLGQGPEFLIYFQGTGAADDSGLPNDRFFAVRPEGSVSTLKIQRTERGDSAVYLCASSSGLAGPTGELFFGEGSRLTVL.

This clonotype has a count of ten or more. The chain uses TRBV28 and TRBJ2-1, with D hard to call. V lost 6 bases, J lost 0 bases, and 18 bases lay in between. The CDR3 contains 17 residues. Germline CDR1 and CDR2: MDHEN and SYDVKM. CDR3 residues: CASSRTRAVSSYNEQFF. CDR3 bases: TGTGCCAGCAGCCGCACCCGGGCGGTGAGCTCCTACAATGAGCAGTTCTTC.

With respect to this clonotype: A read error is possible here, since a much larger clone lies one base away. The chain uses TRBV10-3 and TRBJ2-7; 8 nucleotides line up with TRBD1. This CDR3 comprises 14 residues. CDR1 ENHRY and CDR2 SYGVKD come from the germline V gene. In DNA form, the CDR3 reads TGTGCCACCAGTGAGGACAGGGTCGGCTACGAGCAGTACTTC. This sequence encodes CATSEDRVGYEQYF.

This clonotype was seen repeatedly, ten times or more. The chain couples TRBV29-1 to TRBJ2-1; 13 bases line up with TRBD2. V shed 6 bases and J 0 bases; nucleotides not matched to a gene: 5. The CDR3 covers 16 residues. Germline lookup yields CDR1 SQVTM and CDR2 ANQGSEA. The CDR3 is CSVAGTSGISYNEQFF. DNA for the CDR3: TGCAGCGTCGCGGGGACTAGCGGGATCTCCTACAATGAGCAGTTCTTC.

In regard to this clonotype: The junction departs from germline at one end; a sequencing error may be responsible. The CDR3 region is CAIGDPGLAVEGQFF. The CDR3, as DNA: TGTGCCATCGGTGATCCGGGACTAGCGGTAGAGGGGCAGTTCTTC. The chain combines TRBV10-3 with TRBJ2-1; 11 bases are shared with TRBD2. The CDR3 sequence is 15 residues long. Germline V gene data show CDR1 as ENHRY and CDR2 as SYGVKD.

The table lists this clonotype with a few counts. The V and J genes are TRBV28 and TRBJ2-1; 8 bases map to TRBD1. The length of the CDR3 is 14 residues. Germline V CDR1 and CDR2: MDHEN, SYDVKM. The junction had 7 bases not matched to a gene; V was cut back by 5 bases and J by 7 bases. The CDR3 DNA is TGTGCCAGCAGTCCCCCCAGGACAGGGAATGAGCAGTTCTTC. Amino acids: CASSPPRTGNEQFF.

This clonotype was picked up many times. The rearrangement uses TRBV11-2 and TRBJ1-2; 8 nucleotides line up with TRBD1. The CDR3 sequence is 13 residues long. J lost 6 bases, V lost 3 bases, and 3 bases had no gene match. Germline CDR1 reads SGHAT; CDR2 reads FQNNGV. For the CDR3, the DNA is TGTGCCAGCAGCTTGACAGGGGACGATGGCTACACCTTC. Translated: CASSLTGDDGYTF.

The chain is built from TRBV4-1 and TRBJ2-2; 10 nucleotides match TRBD2. This CDR3 has 18 amino acids. Unmatched junction bases numbered 9, after V lost 0 bases and J lost 5 bases. The germline CDR1 and CDR2 sequences are MGHRA and YSYEKL. The CDR3 DNA sequence: TGCGCCAGCAGCCAAGATTCGGCTAGCGGGAGTAGAACCGGGGAGCTGTTTTTT. It is translated as CASSQDSASGSRTGELFF.

This clonotype occurred many times. The chain carries TRBV28 and TRBJ1-1; D not certain. The CDR3 sequence is 12 residues long. Trimming took 8 bases from V and 7 from J, leaving 14 bases between them. The germline V gene encodes CDR1 MDHEN and CDR2 SYDVKM. The CDR3 sequence is CASLEPRREAFF. The CDR3 DNA reads as TGTGCCAGCCTCGAGCCCCGGCGTGAAGCTTTCTTT. Variable domain in full (rest from reference TRBV28 and TRBJ1-1): DVKVTQSSRYLVKRTGEKVFLECVQDMDHENMFWYRQDPGLGLRLIYFSYDVKMKEKGDIPEGYSVSREKKERFSLILESASTNQTSMYLCASLEPRREAFFGQGTRLTVV.

This clonotype was picked up a small number of times. The gene calls are TRBV19 and TRBJ1-2; maybe TRBD1 (5 bases). The germline V gene encodes CDR1 LNHDA and CDR2 SQIVND (reference sequence). V lost 8 bases to trimming and J lost 3 bases, with 10 bases between them. The CDR3 contains 12 residues. CDR3 residues: CASSDRDYGYTF. In nucleotides, the CDR3 is TGTGCCAGTTCCGACAGAGACTATGGCTACACCTTC.

This clonotype occurred a few times. V usage is TRBV3-1 and J usage is TRBJ1-6; no firm D call. V was clipped by 3 bases and J by 10 bases, with 7 bases between them. The length of the CDR3 is 12 residues. CDR1 and CDR2 from the germline V gene are LGHDT and YNNKEL (reference sequence). The CDR3 region is CASSHRISPLHF. CDR3 sequence (DNA): TGTGCCAGCAGCCACAGAATCTCACCCCTCCACTTT. Using reference TRBV3-1 and TRBJ1-6 for the parts outside the CDR3, the full variable domain is DTAVSQTPKYLVTQMGNDKSIKCEQNLGHDTMYWYKQDSKKFLKIMFSYNNKELIINETVPNRFSPKSPDKAHLNLHINSLELGDSAVYFCASSHRISPLHFGNGTRLTVT.

This clonotype has ten or more counts. The V and J genes are TRBV2 and TRBJ2-2; no reliable D call. V lost 6 bases to trimming and J lost 4 bases, with 12 bases between them. Germline loops: CDR1 SNHLY, CDR2 FYNNEI. This CDR3 has 14 amino acids. The chain's CDR3 is CASRKGLITGELFF. The CDR3 bases are TGTGCCAGCAGGAAGGGTCTCATCACCGGGGAGCTGTTTTTT.